This TCR beta chain was obtained from a study of blood T cell repertoires in COVID-19. Measured with immunoSEQ multiplex PCR; TCRdb has only the in-frame clones, and not every one. This table has roughly 60,000 clones, 65% to 90% appearing once. The CDR3 consists of 14 residues. V lost 8 bases, J lost 4 bases, and 8 bases stayed unmatched. Germline V gene lookup returns CDR1 LNHDA and CDR2 SQIVND (reference sequence). The source is a woman aged 55-69 years with acute or convalescent COVID-19. The chain couples TRBV19 to TRBJ1-3, with TRBD1 matching 7 bases. Sample: peripheral blood. CDR3 region: CASSTGNNGNTIYF. The CDR3 region has the DNA TGTGCCAGTTCGACAGGGAACAACGGAAACACCATATATTTT.